Detailed here is one TCR beta chain. Its antigen is not identified. The CDR3 runs 14 residues. V dropped 1 base and J dropped 2 bases, with 9 bases sitting between them. CDR1 SGHNT and CDR2 YYREEE come from the germline V gene (reference sequence). This entry belongs to a study of beta chain features in type 1 diabetes. Study-wide results and limits: When VDJ junctions were examined, type 1 diabetes patients showed fewer insertions and more deletions. Whether TCRB rearrangement is influenced by HLA type was left unresolved in this analysis.

Every single donor gave one heparinised blood draw, and these averaged roughly 0.11 L. Investigators reverse transcribed all isolated RNA, so they sequenced expressed TCRB transcripts. The study sequenced naive, central memory and regulatory T cell samples to an average of about 3.8 million reads. Generated by immunoSEQ multiplex PCR, the TCRdb table keeps only in-frame clones and is missing some. Seen here are under 950,000 clones, roughly 15% observed once, and the top ten hold roughly 0.025%. The TCR originated in a woman between 18 and 29 years old in good health. The chain employs TRBV5-4 and TRBJ1-1; D perhaps matches TRBD1 (5 bases). The sequencing input was naive CD4+ T cells from blood. The CDR3 nucleotides read TGTGCCAGCAGCTTGAATAGGGGAAACACTGAAGCTTTCTTT. It yields the protein CASSLNRGNTEAFF.